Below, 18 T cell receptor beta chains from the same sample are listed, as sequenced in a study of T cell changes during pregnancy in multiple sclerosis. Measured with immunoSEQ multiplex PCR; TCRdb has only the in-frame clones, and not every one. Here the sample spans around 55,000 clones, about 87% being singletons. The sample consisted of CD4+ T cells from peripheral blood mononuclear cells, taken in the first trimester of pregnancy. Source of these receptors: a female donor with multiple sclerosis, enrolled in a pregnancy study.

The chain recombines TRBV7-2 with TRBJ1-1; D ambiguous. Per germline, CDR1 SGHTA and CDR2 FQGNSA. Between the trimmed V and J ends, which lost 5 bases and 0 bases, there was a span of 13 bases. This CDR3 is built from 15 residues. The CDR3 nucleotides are TGTGCCAGCAGCGGGAGTCAGGATATGAACACTGAAGCTTTCTTT. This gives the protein CASSGSQDMNTEAFF.

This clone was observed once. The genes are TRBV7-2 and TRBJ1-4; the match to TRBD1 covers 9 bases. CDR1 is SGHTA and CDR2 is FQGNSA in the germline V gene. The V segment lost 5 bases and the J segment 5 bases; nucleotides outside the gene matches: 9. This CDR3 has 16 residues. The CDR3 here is CASSPETGQGNEKLFF. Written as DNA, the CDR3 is TGTGCCAGCAGCCCCGAGACGGGACAGGGAAATGAAAAACTGTTTTTT.

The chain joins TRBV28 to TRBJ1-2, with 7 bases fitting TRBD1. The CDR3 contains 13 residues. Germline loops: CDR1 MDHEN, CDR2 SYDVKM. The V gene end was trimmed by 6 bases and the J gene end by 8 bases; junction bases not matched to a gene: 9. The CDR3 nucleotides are TGTGCCAGCAGCGGACAGGCCCTAGGGGGCTACACCTTC. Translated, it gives CASSGQALGGYTF.

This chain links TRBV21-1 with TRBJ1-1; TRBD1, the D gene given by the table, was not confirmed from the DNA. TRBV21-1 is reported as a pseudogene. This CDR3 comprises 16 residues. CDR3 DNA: TGTGCCAGCAGCAAAATAGGCCGAAGGGGGAACACTGAAGCTTTCTTT. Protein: CASSKIGRRGNTEAFF.

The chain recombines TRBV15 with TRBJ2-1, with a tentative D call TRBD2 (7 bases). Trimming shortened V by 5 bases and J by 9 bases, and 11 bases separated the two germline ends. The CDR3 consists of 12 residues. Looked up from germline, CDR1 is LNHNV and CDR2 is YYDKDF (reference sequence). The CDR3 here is CATSGGGGEQFF. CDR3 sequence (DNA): TGTGCCACCAGCGGGGGAGGGGGTGAGCAGTTCTTC.

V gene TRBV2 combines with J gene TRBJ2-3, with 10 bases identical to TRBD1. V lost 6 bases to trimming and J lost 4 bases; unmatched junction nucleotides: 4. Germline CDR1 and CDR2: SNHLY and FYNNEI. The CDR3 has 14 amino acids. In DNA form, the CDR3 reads TGTGCCAGCAGACCGGGACAGGGGTCAGATACGCAGTATTTT. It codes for CASRPGQGSDTQYF.

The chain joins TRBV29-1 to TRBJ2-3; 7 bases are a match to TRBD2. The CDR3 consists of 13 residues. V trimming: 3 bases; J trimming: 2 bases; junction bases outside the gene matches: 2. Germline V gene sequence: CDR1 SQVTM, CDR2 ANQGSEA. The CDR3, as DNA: TGCAGCGTTGAGAGCGGGATCACAGATACGCAGTATTTT. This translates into CSVESGITDTQYF.

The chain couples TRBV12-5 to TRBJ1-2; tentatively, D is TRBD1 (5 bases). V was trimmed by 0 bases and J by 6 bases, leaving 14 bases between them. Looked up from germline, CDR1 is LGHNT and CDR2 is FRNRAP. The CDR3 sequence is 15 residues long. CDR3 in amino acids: CASGLVPGGVDGYTF. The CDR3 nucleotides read TGTGCTAGTGGTTTGGTTCCGGGGGGGGTCGATGGCTACACCTTC.

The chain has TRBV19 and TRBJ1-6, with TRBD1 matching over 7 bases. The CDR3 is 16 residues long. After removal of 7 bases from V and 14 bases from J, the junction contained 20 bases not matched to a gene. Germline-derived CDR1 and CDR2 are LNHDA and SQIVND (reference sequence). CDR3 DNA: TGTGCCAGTAAAATTTCGCGGGGACAGACCCAAGGATCCCTCCACTTT. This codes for CASKISRGQTQGSLHF. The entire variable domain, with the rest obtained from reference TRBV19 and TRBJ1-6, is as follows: DGGITQSPKYLFRKEGQNVTLSCEQNLNHDAMYWYRQDPGQGLRLIYYSQIVNDFQKGDIAEGYSVSREKKESFPLTVTSAQKNPTAFYLCASKISRGQTQGSLHFGNGTRLTVT.

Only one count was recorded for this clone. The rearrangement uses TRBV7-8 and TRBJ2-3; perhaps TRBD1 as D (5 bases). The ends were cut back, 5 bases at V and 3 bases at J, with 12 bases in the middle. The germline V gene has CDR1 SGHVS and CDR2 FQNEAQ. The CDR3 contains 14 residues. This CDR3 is CASSQRRGTDTQYF. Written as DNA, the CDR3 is TGTGCCAGCAGCCAAAGAAGGGGAACAGATACGCAGTATTTT.

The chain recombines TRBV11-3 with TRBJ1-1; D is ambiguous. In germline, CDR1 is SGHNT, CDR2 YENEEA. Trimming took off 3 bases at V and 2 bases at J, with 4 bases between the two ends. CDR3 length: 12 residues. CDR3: CASSFGNTEAFF. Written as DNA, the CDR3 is TGTGCCAGCAGCTTTGGCAACACTGAAGCTTTCTTT. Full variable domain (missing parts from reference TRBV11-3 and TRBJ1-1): EAGVVQSPRYKIIEKKQPVAFWCNPISGHNTLYWYLQNLGQGPELLIRYENEEAVDDSQLPKDRFSAERLKGVDSTLKIQPAELGDSAVYLCASSFGNTEAFFGQGTRLTVV.

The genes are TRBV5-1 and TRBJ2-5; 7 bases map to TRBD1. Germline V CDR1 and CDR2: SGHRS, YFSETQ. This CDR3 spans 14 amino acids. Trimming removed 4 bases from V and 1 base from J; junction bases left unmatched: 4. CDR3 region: CASSRGQIQETQYF. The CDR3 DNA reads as TGCGCCAGCAGCAGGGGACAGATCCAAGAGACCCAGTACTTC.

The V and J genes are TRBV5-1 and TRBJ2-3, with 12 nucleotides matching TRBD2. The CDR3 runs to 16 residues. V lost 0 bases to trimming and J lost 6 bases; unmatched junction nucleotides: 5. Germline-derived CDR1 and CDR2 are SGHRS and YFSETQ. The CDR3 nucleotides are TGCGCCAGCAGCTTGGAGGGACTAGCGGGTGTGGATACGCAGTATTTT. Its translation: CASSLEGLAGVDTQYF.

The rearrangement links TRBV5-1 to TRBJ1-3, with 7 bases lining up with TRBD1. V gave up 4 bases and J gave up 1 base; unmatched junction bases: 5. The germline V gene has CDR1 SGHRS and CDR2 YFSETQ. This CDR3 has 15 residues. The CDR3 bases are TGCGCCAGCAGCGAACAGGGGACATCTGGAAACACCATATATTTT. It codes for CASSEQGTSGNTIYF.

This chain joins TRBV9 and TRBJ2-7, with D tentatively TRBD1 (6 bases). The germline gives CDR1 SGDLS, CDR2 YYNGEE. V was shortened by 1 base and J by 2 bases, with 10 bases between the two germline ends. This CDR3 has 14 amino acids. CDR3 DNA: TGTGCCAGCAGCGTACACGCAGGGGCCTACGAGCAGTACTTC. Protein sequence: CASSVHAGAYEQYF.

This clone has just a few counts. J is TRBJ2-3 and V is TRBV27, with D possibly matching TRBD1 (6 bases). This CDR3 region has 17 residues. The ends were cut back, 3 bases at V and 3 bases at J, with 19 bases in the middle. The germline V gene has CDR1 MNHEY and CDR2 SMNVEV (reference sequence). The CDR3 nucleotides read TGTGCCAGCAGTTTTTTTGGAATACAGGGACAAACAGATACGCAGTATTTT. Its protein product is CASSFFGIQGQTDTQYF.

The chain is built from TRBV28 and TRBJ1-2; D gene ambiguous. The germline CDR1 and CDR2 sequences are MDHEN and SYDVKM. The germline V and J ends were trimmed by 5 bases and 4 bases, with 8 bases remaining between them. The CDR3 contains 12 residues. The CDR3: CASSGRVYGYTF. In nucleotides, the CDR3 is TGTGCCAGCAGTGGCCGGGTCTATGGCTACACCTTC.

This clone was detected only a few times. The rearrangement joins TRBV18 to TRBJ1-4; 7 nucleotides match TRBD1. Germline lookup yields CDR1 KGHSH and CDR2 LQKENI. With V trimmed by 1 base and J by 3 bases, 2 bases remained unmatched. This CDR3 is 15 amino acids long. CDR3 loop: CASSPQGQPNEKLFF. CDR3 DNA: TGTGCCAGCTCACCACAGGGACAGCCTAATGAAAAACTGTTTTTT.